A single sample is the source of the 26 T cell receptor beta chains below, sequenced in a study of T cell repertoires in cytomegalovirus infection. What these receptors recognize is not known. TCRdb analysed the reads with MiXCR anew, one entry per CDR3 protein. The sample holds some 500,000 distinct CDR3 sequences, roughly 34% seen once. Sequencing used cultured PBMCs, obtained from culture after CMV antigen stimulation. These receptors were taken from a human donor in good health (CMV status not recorded). Some clones in this sample may be carry-over from other donors' samples.

This CDR3 reads CASSLGIGSGNTIYF. The DNA of the CDR3 is TGTGCCAGCAGCTTAGGGATCGGCTCTGGAAACACCATATATTTT. This chain connects TRBV7-2 to TRBJ1-3; D gene uncertain. Germline V gene lookup returns CDR1 SGHTA and CDR2 FQGNSA. This CDR3 is built from 15 residues. V lost 1 base, J lost 0 bases, and 7 bases lay in between.

The chain employs TRBV20-1 and TRBJ2-1; 10 bases agree with TRBD2. The CDR3 is made up of 14 amino acids. Germline V CDR1 and CDR2: DFQATT, SNEGSKA (reference sequence). V lost 7 bases and J lost 7; bases outside the gene matches: 10. Here the CDR3 DNA reads TGCAGTGTCCCCCGGACTAGCGGCGATAATGAGCAGTTCTTC. Protein: CSVPRTSGDNEQFF.

The rearrangement links TRBV20-1 to TRBJ2-7; D may be TRBD2 (6 bases). The V end lost 1 base, the J end lost 4 bases, and 11 bases lay between the germline ends. Germline values: CDR1 DFQATT, CDR2 SNEGSKA (reference sequence). CDR3 length equals 13 residues. CDR3 nucleotides: TGCAGTGCTAGAGGGGCGGAGGGGTACGAGCAGTACGTC. It yields the protein CSARGAEGYEQYV.

The rearrangement joins TRBV28 to TRBJ2-2; D not resolved. Germline V lookup: CDR1 MDHEN, CDR2 SYDVKM. Trimming cost V 3 bases and J 6 bases, with 17 bases left between them. This CDR3 spans 16 amino acids. The CDR3 protein is CASSFPTDDGSGELFF. DNA for the CDR3: TGTGCCAGCAGTTTCCCGACGGACGATGGGTCCGGGGAGCTGTTTTTT.

In this sample, this clonotype turned up a few times. V and J are TRBV7-6 and TRBJ2-3; D is ambiguous. The CDR3 is made up of 13 amino acids. Germline V gene sequence: CDR1 SGHVS, CDR2 FNYEAQ. The germline V and J ends were trimmed by 5 bases and 3 bases, with 9 bases remaining between them. CDR3 DNA: TGTGCCAGCAGCCGACTCCCGACAGATACGCAGTATTTT. Translating it yields CASSRLPTDTQYF.

V and J are TRBV5-6 and TRBJ1-1, with D possibly being TRBD1 (5 bases). Deletions cut 5 bases from V and 4 bases from J, with 12 bases between. In germline, CDR1 is SGHDT, CDR2 YYEEEE. This CDR3 contains 13 residues. The CDR3 loop is CASSVRRGTEAFF. In DNA, the CDR3 is TGTGCCAGCAGTGTGCGAAGGGGCACTGAAGCTTTCTTT.

The chain links TRBV7-3 to TRBJ1-4; D gene uncertain. This CDR3 comprises 16 residues. The V end lost 4 bases, the J end lost 2 bases, and 14 bases lay between the germline ends. The germline V gene has CDR1 SGHTA and CDR2 FQGTGA. CDR3 amino acids: CASSSKRRLTNEKLFF. CDR3 DNA sequence: TGTGCCAGCAGCTCAAAGAGGAGGCTTACTAATGAAAAACTGTTTTTT.

This clonotype was recorded at least ten times. V and J are TRBV7-2 and TRBJ2-5; D remains ambiguous. The germline CDR1 and CDR2 sequences are SGHTA and FQGNSA. With 4 bases removed from V and 3 bases from J, the gap between germline ends came to 9 bases. The CDR3 has 13 amino acids. This chain's CDR3 is CASSSSYEETQYF. CDR3 bases: TGTGCCAGCAGCTCAAGCTACGAAGAGACCCAGTACTTC. The whole variable domain, filled in from reference TRBV7-2 and TRBJ2-5, reads GAGVSQSPSNKVTEKGKDVELRCDPISGHTALYWYRQSLGQGLEFLIYFQGNSAPDKSGLPSDRFSAERTGGSVSTLTIQRTQQEDSAVYLCASSSSYEETQYFGPGTRLLVL.

The rearrangement joins TRBV2 to TRBJ2-4, with 10 bases fitting TRBD2. The V segment lost 5 bases and the J segment 5 bases; nucleotides outside the gene matches: 6. This CDR3 is 15 amino acids long. The germline V gene encodes CDR1 SNHLY and CDR2 FYNNEI. The CDR3 is CASSPTLAGQNIQYF. CDR3 in DNA: TGTGCCAGCAGTCCCACACTAGCGGGACAAAACATTCAGTACTTC.

The V call is TRBV4-1, the J call TRBJ2-7; either TRBD1 or TRBD2 may fit D (5 bases each). The V and J ends lost 4 bases and 4 bases respectively, with 23 bases between them. Looked up from germline, CDR1 is MGHRA and CDR2 is YSYEKL. The CDR3 runs to 17 residues. CDR3 bases: TGCGCCAGCAGCCCTACCCCTGGGGCTAGCCTCTTTTACGAGCAGTACTTC. Amino acids: CASSPTPGASLFYEQYF.

This clonotype was counted at least ten times. V is TRBV7-2 and J is TRBJ1-2; no reliable D call. V dropped 5 bases and J dropped 8 bases, with 15 bases sitting between them. Germline CDR1 is SGHTA and CDR2 is FQGNSA. The CDR3 has 13 residues. Here the CDR3 DNA reads TGTGCCAGCAGCCCAAGCCTCTTAGAAGGCTACACCTTC. Amino acid sequence: CASSPSLLEGYTF.

This clonotype was found a few times. The rearrangement joins TRBV27 to TRBJ1-2; D not resolved. Germline values: CDR1 MNHEY, CDR2 SMNVEV (reference sequence). The CDR3 extends over 12 amino acids. Deletions cut 4 bases from V and 4 bases from J, with 7 bases between. CDR3 loop: CASSSGSYGYTF. The CDR3 DNA reads TGTGCCAGCAGTTCCGGGAGCTATGGCTACACCTTC.

The V gene is TRBV11-3, the J gene TRBJ1-1, with D possibly matching TRBD1 (6 bases). Per the germline V gene, CDR1 is SGHNT and CDR2 is YENEEA. V dropped 5 bases and J dropped 0 bases, with 22 bases sitting between them. The CDR3 spans 18 residues. This CDR3 is CASSPPPRGLGVNTEAFF. The CDR3 nucleotides read TGTGCCAGCAGCCCGCCGCCGCGGGGGCTGGGGGTGAACACTGAAGCTTTCTTT.

The chain couples TRBV11-2 to TRBJ1-5; D uncertain. The length of the CDR3 is 16 residues. CDR1 and CDR2 (germline): SGHAT, FQNNGV. V gave up 2 bases and J gave up 1 base, with 12 bases separating them. DNA for the CDR3: TGTGCCAGCAGCTTAATTGAGGGTCGCAGCAATCAGCCCCAGCATTTT. This encodes CASSLIEGRSNQPQHF.

The rearrangement joins TRBV11-3 to TRBJ2-3, with D maybe TRBD1 (5 bases). CDR3 size: 16 residues. Trimming removed 1 base at V and 5 bases at J, with 16 bases between. CDR1 is SGHNT and CDR2 is YENEEA in the germline V gene. CDR3 region: CASSLGGQINQDTQYF. In DNA form, the CDR3 reads TGTGCCAGCAGCTTAGGGGGCCAGATCAATCAAGATACGCAGTATTTT. Filled out from reference TRBV11-3 and TRBJ2-3, the complete variable domain reads EAGVVQSPRYKIIEKKQPVAFWCNPISGHNTLYWYLQNLGQGPELLIRYENEEAVDDSQLPKDRFSAERLKGVDSTLKIQPAELGDSAVYLCASSLGGQINQDTQYFGPGTRLTVL.

This clonotype occurred a few times. V gene TRBV7-2 combines with J gene TRBJ1-2; D not resolved. CDR1 and CDR2 (germline): SGHTA, FQGNSA. The CDR3 length is 14 residues. Trimming cost V 0 bases and J 3 bases, with 8 bases left between them. The CDR3 sequence is CASSLARVDYGYTF. The CDR3 coding sequence is TGTGCCAGCAGCTTAGCGCGAGTTGACTATGGCTACACCTTC.

The rearrangement joins TRBV7-3 to TRBJ2-1; TRBD2 agrees at 14 bases. CDR3 length: 18 amino acids. Germline values: CDR1 SGHTA, CDR2 FQGTGA. Losses at the gene ends were 5 bases for V and 6 bases for J; bases not matched to a gene: 12. The CDR3 DNA follows: TGTGCCAGCAGCCCGGGACTAGCGGGAGTGGGTTTTGCCAATGAGCAGTTCTTC. Amino acid sequence: CASSPGLAGVGFANEQFF.

This clonotype was recorded a few times. The chain combines TRBV6-5 with TRBJ2-1, with 11 bases identical to TRBD2. With 1 base clipped from V and 8 bases from J, the junction kept 4 bases outside the gene matches. Germline V gene data show CDR1 as MNHEY and CDR2 as SVGAGI. This CDR3 has 15 amino acids. The CDR3 here is CASSYFSGRVDEQFF. The CDR3 DNA follows: TGTGCCAGCAGTTACTTTAGCGGGAGGGTGGATGAGCAGTTCTTC.

The chain combines TRBV28 with TRBJ1-2, with 10 bases matching TRBD1. Germline CDR1 and CDR2: MDHEN and SYDVKM. J gave up 6 bases and V 6 bases, and 10 bases lay outside the gene matches. This CDR3 comprises 15 residues. CDR3 DNA sequence: TGTGCCAGCAGCCGGACAGGGGGGGGTTCAAATGGCTACACCTTC. It translates to CASSRTGGGSNGYTF.

The chain recombines TRBV24-1 with TRBJ2-3, with 9 bases lining up with TRBD1. This CDR3 spans 14 amino acids. Germline V gives CDR1 KGHDR, CDR2 SFDVKD. V shed 5 bases, J shed 4 bases, and the junction held 3 bases outside the gene matches. As DNA, the CDR3 is TGTGCCACCAGTGTGACAGGGGGAGCAGATACGCAGTATTTT. Its translation is CATSVTGGADTQYF.

This clonotype was seen a few times. The V gene is TRBV7-6, the J gene TRBJ2-7; TRBD1 matches at 9 bases. CDR3 length equals 15 residues. Germline values: CDR1 SGHVS, CDR2 FNYEAQ. V gave up 3 bases and J gave up 2 bases; unmatched junction bases: 5. CDR3 coding DNA: TGTGCCAGCAGCTTGCGGGACAGGGAACCCTACGAGCAGTACGTC. It specifies CASSLRDREPYEQYV.

This clonotype was observed many times. The chain combines TRBV7-2 with TRBJ1-4; tentative D call: TRBD1 (5 bases). Trimming pared 1 base from V and 7 bases from J, leaving 16 bases between. CDR3 length: 16 residues. Germline values: CDR1 SGHTA, CDR2 FQGNSA. CDR3 in DNA: TGTGCCAGCAGCTTAGGAGGCTCCCGGGGGAGTGAAAAACTGTTTTTT. Translation gives CASSLGGSRGSEKLFF.

For the CDR3, the DNA is TGCAGTGCTACCCCGCGGGGGGTTGTCGGCACAGATACGCAGTATTTT. Translating it yields CSATPRGVVGTDTQYF. The rearrangement joins TRBV20-1 to TRBJ2-3; 8 bases align to TRBD2. With V trimmed by 4 bases and J by 1 base, 10 bases remained unmatched. Germline CDR1 reads DFQATT; CDR2 reads SNEGSKA (reference sequence). This CDR3 spans 16 amino acids.

This clonotype occurred a few times. V gene TRBV7-4 combines with J gene TRBJ1-5, with 9 bases matching TRBD1. V was clipped by 0 bases and J by 3 bases; unmatched bases: 9. This CDR3 is 18 amino acids long. Germline V lookup: CDR1 SGHVT, CDR2 SQSDAQ. CDR3 loop: CASSLALSGTGSNQPQHF. CDR3 nucleotide sequence: TGTGCCAGCAGCTTAGCGCTTTCGGGGACAGGGTCCAATCAGCCCCAGCATTTT.

This clonotype was detected only a few times. The chain employs TRBV5-4 and TRBJ2-7; D may be TRBD2 (6 bases). The V gene's germline CDR1 is SGHNT and CDR2 YYREEE (reference sequence). The CDR3 is 14 residues long. V dropped 3 bases and J dropped 2 bases, with 12 bases sitting between them. CDR3 sequence (DNA): TGTGCCAGCAGCTCGCGGGACGGAACCTACGAGCAGTACTTC. The encoded protein is CASSSRDGTYEQYF.

This sequence joins TRBV6-2 or TRBV6-3 and TRBJ2-1; D may be TRBD1 (6 bases). Germline CDR1 is MNHEY and CDR2 is SVGEGT. V was cut by 5 bases and J by 8 bases, with 10 bases left in between. This CDR3 has 12 amino acids. CDR3 nucleotide sequence: TGTGCCAGCAGTACAGGGCGAGATGAGCAGTTCTTC. This sequence encodes CASSTGRDEQFF.